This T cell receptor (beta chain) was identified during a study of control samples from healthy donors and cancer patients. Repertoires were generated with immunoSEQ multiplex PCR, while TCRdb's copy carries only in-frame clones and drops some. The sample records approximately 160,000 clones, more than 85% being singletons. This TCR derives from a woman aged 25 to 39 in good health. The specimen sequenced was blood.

CDR3 sequence reads: CASSLWGTGGETQYF. The CDR3 nucleotides are TGTGCCAGCAGCTTGTGGGGGACAGGGGGAGAGACCCAGTACTTC. J is TRBJ2-5 and V is TRBV5-4; the match to TRBD1 covers 11 bases. Germline values: CDR1 SGHNT, CDR2 YYREEE (reference sequence). The CDR3 spans 15 residues. The trim removed 1 base at V and 4 bases at J, leaving 3 bases unmatched.